The 8 T cell receptor beta chains below were found in one sample sequenced in a study of T-cell reconstitution after alpha-beta-depleted transplantation in children. Unique molecular identifiers were incorporated during preparation of the TCRbeta library. TCRdb fed the PCR reads into MiXCR, producing one record per CDR3 protein. Altogether about 360,000 distinct CDR3 sequences are present, 10% to 15% being singletons, with the ten largest covering around 4.5%. This material consisted of PBMCs, taken from the stem cell graft. The receptor source for this set is a human donor who donated a stem cell graft to a child with Fanconi anemia.

This clonotype has a count of ten or more. The rearrangement joins TRBV9 to TRBJ2-7; weak D call: TRBD1 (6 bases). V was clipped by 1 base and J by 6 bases, with 17 bases between them. Germline loops: CDR1 SGDLS, CDR2 YYNGEE. The CDR3 is made up of 15 amino acids. The CDR3 protein is CASSVRAGTSGEQYF. The CDR3 nucleotides are TGTGCCAGCAGCGTAAGGGCAGGGACATCGGGCGAGCAGTACTTC.

The table lists this clonotype with many counts. The genes are TRBV12-3 or TRBV12-4 and TRBJ2-5, with D hard to call. V lost 3 bases and J lost 5, with 7 bases in between. CDR3 length equals 12 residues. CDR3 protein: CASSLMGETQYF. CDR3 sequence (DNA): TGTGCCAGCAGTTTGATGGGTGAGACCCAGTACTTC.

This clonotype came up a few times. The chain combines TRBV9 with TRBJ1-2; D possibly corresponds to TRBD1 (5 bases). Germline V lookup: CDR1 SGDLS, CDR2 YYNGEE. The CDR3 totals 15 residues. Trimming took off 0 bases at V and 5 bases at J, with 14 bases between the two ends. In DNA form, the CDR3 reads TGTGCCAGCAGCGTAGGAGGGGCACGCCGTTATGGCTACACCTTC. The encoded protein is CASSVGGARRYGYTF.

The chain carries TRBV20-1 and TRBJ2-4; tentative D call: TRBD1 (6 bases). CDR3 length: 14 amino acids. V was pared by 6 bases and J by 8 bases, with 20 bases between. Germline values: CDR1 DFQATT, CDR2 SNEGSKA (reference sequence). DNA of the CDR3: TGCAGTGCCGCCCGGGCCCCTCAGGGGTACATTCAGTACTTC. This gives the protein CSAARAPQGYIQYF.

This clonotype occurred a few times. The chain is built from TRBV3-1 and TRBJ1-1, with D hard to call. This CDR3 is built from 13 residues. Germline loops: CDR1 LGHDT, CDR2 YNNKEL (reference sequence). V lost 0 bases, J lost 4 bases, and 6 bases lay in between. The CDR3 sequence: CASSQEGITEAFF. The DNA of the CDR3 is TGTGCCAGCAGCCAAGAGGGCATCACTGAAGCTTTCTTT.

This clonotype was counted a few times. The chain uses TRBV10-3 and TRBJ1-2; tentative D call: TRBD1 (6 bases). The CDR3 loop spans 13 amino acids. From germline, CDR1 is ENHRY and CDR2 SYGVKD. Trimming pared 10 bases from V and 1 base from J, leaving 13 bases between. The CDR3, as DNA: TGTGCCACTCAAGGAGGGGGTAACTATGGCTACACCTTC. Translating it yields CATQGGGNYGYTF.

This clonotype came up many times. The genes are TRBV7-9 and TRBJ1-1, with D hard to call. Germline V lookup: CDR1 SEHNR, CDR2 FQNEAQ (reference sequence). CDR3 length equals 12 residues. The V gene lost 1 base and the J gene lost 7 bases, with 7 bases spanning the gap. The CDR3 DNA sequence: TGTGCCAGCAGCTTAGTTTCCCTTGAAGCTTTCTTT. Translating gives CASSLVSLEAFF.

The chain carries TRBV9 and TRBJ1-1; 7 positions agree with TRBD1. The germline gives CDR1 SGDLS, CDR2 YYNGEE. V lost 0 bases, J lost 6 bases, and 2 bases stayed unmatched. The CDR3 runs to 13 residues. CDR3 DNA sequence: TGTGCCAGCAGCGTAGATCAGGGGGCTGAAGCTTTCTTT. Protein: CASSVDQGAEAFF.